This T cell receptor (beta chain) stems from a study of blood T cell repertoires in COVID-19 (TCRdb year 2020). About the investigation overall: Samples from collaborators originated in the United States, Italy and Spain and spanned both the acute and convalescent phases of COVID-19. Samples came from the ongoing ImmuneRACE study (first 160 participants) plus 1,254 subjects from 6 global collaborators. Nearly every sample came with metadata listing a de-identified subject ID, COVID-19 status, age in years and sex. The material from the prospective study consisted of cDNA or gDNA derived from T cells, B-cell-depleted T cells, or PBMCs. The repertoires were made available in a free public database intended to serve as a resource for research on the immune response to SARS-CoV-2. Deeply sampled blood TCRbeta repertoires from subjects exposed to, actively infected with, or recovered from COVID-19 were included in the dataset. Where available, HLA class I and class II types were obtained from metadata supplied by the sample provider rather than from assay-based typing. The study at large found these results: The quantity of clinical and demographic metadata differed by source and by participant and was supplied without curation.

According to the germline V gene, CDR1 reads MNHEY and CDR2 reads SVGAGI. Trimming costs V 5 bases and J 10 bases, and their ends lie 12 bases apart. From its cysteine to its phenylalanine, the CDR3 spans 12 amino acids. Solely the CDR3 DNA is kept, with 36 bases framed from the first base. The immunoSEQ Assay, a bias-controlled multiplex PCR, was used to amplify TCRbeta CDR3 regions from genomic DNA. In the source study's methods: The number of nucleated cells in each sample was estimated by amplification of reference gene primers within the assay. To quantify the absolute abundance of each unique TCRbeta CDR3 rearrangement, sequence reads were collapsed and filtered. For each sample, productive Simpson clonality was calculated by taking the square root of Simpson's diversity index across productive rearrangements. Drawn from immuneACCESS, this table holds only the in-frame rearrangements with V and J called that TCRdb kept. Clones are partly lost; checked studies trace under half to an unresolved V gene and leave the rest unexplained. V, J and clone size derive from that table, while D and trimming were established from the DNA sequence. The table for this sample lists fewer than 130,000 clones; about 72% of them were counted only once. The top ten clonotypes cover around 8% of the sample.

In regard to this clone: It has no known antigen specificity. No much larger clone exists at a distance of one base, and base qualities are not known.

The collaborating institutions used their own protocols to collect whole blood in K2EDTA tubes. For TCRbeta analysis, collaborators shipped samples as frozen whole blood, isolated PBMCs, or DNA extracted from either of those sample types. The receptor was isolated from a woman aged 60 to 75 with acute or convalescent COVID-19. The sequence is built from TRBV6-5 and TRBJ2-1, with the D gene uncertain. Sequenced input: peripheral blood. The CDR3 sequence is CASSPQSYEQFF. The sequenced DNA: TGTGCCAGCAGTCCCCAAAGCTACGAGCAGTTCTTC.